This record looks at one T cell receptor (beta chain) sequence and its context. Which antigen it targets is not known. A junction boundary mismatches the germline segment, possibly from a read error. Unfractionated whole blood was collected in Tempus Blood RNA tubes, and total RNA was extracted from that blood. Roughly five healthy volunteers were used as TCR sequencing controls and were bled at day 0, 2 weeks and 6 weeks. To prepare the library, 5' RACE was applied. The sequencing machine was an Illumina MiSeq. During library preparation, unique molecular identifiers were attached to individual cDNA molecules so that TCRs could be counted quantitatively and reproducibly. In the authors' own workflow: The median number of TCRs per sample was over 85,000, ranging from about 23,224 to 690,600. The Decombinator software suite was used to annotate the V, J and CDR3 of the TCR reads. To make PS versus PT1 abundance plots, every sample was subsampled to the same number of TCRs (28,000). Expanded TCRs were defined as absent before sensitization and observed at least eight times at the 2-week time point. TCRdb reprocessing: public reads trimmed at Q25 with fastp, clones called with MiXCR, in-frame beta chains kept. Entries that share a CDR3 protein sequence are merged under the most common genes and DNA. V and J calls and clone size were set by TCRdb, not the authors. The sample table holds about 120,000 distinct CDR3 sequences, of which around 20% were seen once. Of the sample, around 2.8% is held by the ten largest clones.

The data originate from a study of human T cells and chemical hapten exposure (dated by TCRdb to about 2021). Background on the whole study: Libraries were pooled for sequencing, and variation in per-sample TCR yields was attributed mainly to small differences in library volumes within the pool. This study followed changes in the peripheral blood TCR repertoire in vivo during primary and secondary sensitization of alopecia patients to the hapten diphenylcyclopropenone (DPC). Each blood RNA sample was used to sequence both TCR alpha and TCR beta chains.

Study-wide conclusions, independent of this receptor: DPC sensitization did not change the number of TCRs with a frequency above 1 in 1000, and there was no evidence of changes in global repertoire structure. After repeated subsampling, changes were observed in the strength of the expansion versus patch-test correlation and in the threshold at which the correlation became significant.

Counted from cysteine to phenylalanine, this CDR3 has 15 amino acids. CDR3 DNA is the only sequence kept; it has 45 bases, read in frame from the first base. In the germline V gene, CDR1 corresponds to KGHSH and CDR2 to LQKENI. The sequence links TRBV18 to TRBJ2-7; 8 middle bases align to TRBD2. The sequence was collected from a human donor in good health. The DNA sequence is TGTGCCAGCTCACCACAAGGACTAGCCTCCAACGAGCAGTACTTC. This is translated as CASSPQGLASNEQYF.